Each of the 26 T cell receptor beta chains below was sequenced from the same sample in a study of monozygotic twins with inflammatory bowel disease (dated by TCRdb to between 2017 and 2020). Library preparation was by 5' RACE. Sequencing was carried out with an Illumina HiSeq 2500. After the reads were reprocessed by TCRdb, one entry was made per CDR3 protein sequence, with no DNA. The sample table records 400,000 or so distinct CDR3 sequences. 2.4% of the sample is taken by the ten largest. The sequenced material came from blood. The receptors here all came from a human donor with ulcerative colitis or Crohn's disease, or a healthy co-twin of an affected twin (not recorded which).

V gene TRBV10-3 combines with J gene TRBJ2-7. This CDR3 is built from 13 residues. Germline V gives CDR1 ENHRY, CDR2 SYGVKD. CDR3 amino acids: CAISEGLSYEQYF.

The chain joins TRBV12-3 or TRBV12-4 to TRBJ1-2. The CDR3 runs 12 residues. CDR3 sequence: CASSRSNYGYTF.

V and J are TRBV11-2 and TRBJ1-1. The CDR3 consists of 15 residues. Germline CDR1 reads SGHAT; CDR2 reads FQNNGV. This chain's CDR3 is CASSLRAQPNTEAFF.

J is TRBJ2-1 and V is TRBV28; TCRdb's D gene call, TRBD2, goes unchecked for lack of DNA. Germline assignment: CDR1 MDHEN and CDR2 SYDVKM. The CDR3 is 16 residues long. The chain's CDR3 is CASSPSPGTRYNEQFF.

The chain is built from TRBV5-1 and TRBJ2-5; TCRdb proposes TRBD2, but this gene call is untestable without DNA. Looked up from germline, CDR1 is SGHRS and CDR2 is YFSETQ. The CDR3 is made up of 15 amino acids. This chain's CDR3 is CASSAGLNRMETQYF.

The CDR3 loop is CASSLRPPMEPLHF. The genes are TRBV27 and TRBJ1-6; as DNA is missing, the TRBD1 call by TCRdb cannot be tested. This CDR3 is 14 amino acids long. Germline-derived CDR1 and CDR2 are MNHEY and SMNVEV (reference sequence).

The genes are TRBV29-1 and TRBJ2-1; the D call of TRBD1 rests on TCRdb alone, since no DNA is present to check it. Looked up from germline, CDR1 is SQVTM and CDR2 is ANQGSEA. The CDR3 totals 12 residues. This CDR3 reads CSVAGHSNEQFF.

This chain joins TRBV3-1 and TRBJ2-1; the TRBD1 assignment by TCRdb is unverifiable without DNA. The CDR3 consists of 12 residues. Germline CDR1 LGHDT, CDR2 YNNKEL (reference sequence). This CDR3 reads CASSTRVNEQFF.

The chain carries TRBV5-1 and TRBJ1-3; TCRdb proposes TRBD1, but this gene call is untestable without DNA. This CDR3 is 18 amino acids long. Germline CDR1 is SGHRS and CDR2 is YFSETQ. The CDR3 region is CASSSHSTGGDSGNTIYF.

The V and J genes are TRBV4-3 and TRBJ2-2. The germline V gene has CDR1 LGHNA and CDR2 YSLEER. CDR3 length equals 15 residues. The CDR3 loop reads CASSRDLGVAGELFF.

The V gene is TRBV29-1, the J gene TRBJ2-1. The CDR3 consists of 14 residues. CDR1 is SQVTM, CDR2 ANQGSEA, per germline. The CDR3 protein is CSVEIMGSYNEQFF.

The gene calls are TRBV11-2 and TRBJ2-1. CDR3 length: 15 residues. Germline V gene sequence: CDR1 SGHAT, CDR2 FQNNGV. This CDR3 is CASSLEAAGNNEQFF.

The rearrangement uses TRBV20-1 and TRBJ2-2; the TCRdb D gene call, TRBD2, has no DNA to confirm it. Germline V gene data show CDR1 as DFQATT and CDR2 as SNEGSKA (reference sequence). The CDR3 runs 15 residues. The CDR3 region is CSARVRAGGPGELFF.

This chain connects TRBV15 to TRBJ1-5; with no DNA, the TCRdb D assignment of TRBD1 cannot be verified. The CDR3 covers 17 residues. Germline assignment: CDR1 LNHNV and CDR2 YYDKDF (reference sequence). The CDR3 loop is CATSRADGQGKNQPQHF. The complete variable domain, with remaining parts taken from reference TRBV15 and TRBJ1-5, reads DAMVIQNPRYQVTQFGKPVTLSCSQTLNHNVMYWYQQKSSQAPKLLFHYYDKDFNNEADTPDNFQSRRPNTSFCFLDIRSPGLGDTAMYLCATSRADGQGKNQPQHFGDGTRLSIL.

The rearrangement links TRBV29-1 to TRBJ1-2; TCRdb picks TRBD1, but there is no DNA to check that call. In germline, CDR1 is SQVTM, CDR2 ANQGSEA. The CDR3 extends over 13 amino acids. The CDR3 spells CSVRGTGKDGYTF.

The chain carries TRBV12-3 or TRBV12-4 and TRBJ2-7. This CDR3 is built from 13 residues. The CDR3 here is CASSQIGPYEQYF.

The J gene is TRBJ1-4, the V gene TRBV4-2; the TCRdb call, TRBD1, lacks DNA for checking. There are 15 residues in the CDR3. Germline loops: CDR1 LGHNA, CDR2 YNFKEQ. This chain's CDR3 is CASSLGTEVNEKLFF.

V and J are TRBV19 and TRBJ2-1. The CDR3 runs 14 residues. Germline V CDR1 and CDR2: LNHDA, SQIVND (reference sequence). The CDR3: CASSREGPYNEQFF.

This chain joins TRBV28 and TRBJ2-1; TCRdb indicates TRBD2, and absent DNA this call remains unverified. Germline V gives CDR1 MDHEN, CDR2 SYDVKM. This CDR3 has 16 residues. CDR3 in amino acids: CASRAPGLAGSNEQFF.

J is TRBJ1-5 and V is TRBV4-2; TCRdb's assignment of TRBD1 cannot be checked, as there is no DNA. The CDR3 is made up of 18 amino acids. Germline V gene lookup returns CDR1 LGHNA and CDR2 YNFKEQ. This CDR3 reads CASSQVWGDFVGNQPQHF.

The chain links TRBV9 to TRBJ2-1; TCRdb gives TRBD1 as the D gene, but with no DNA this cannot be confirmed. The length of the CDR3 is 15 residues. Germline CDR1 SGDLS, CDR2 YYNGEE. The CDR3 protein is CASSVEGQGLNEQFF.

The V gene is TRBV20-1, the J gene TRBJ1-2; TCRdb's D call of TRBD1 is untestable without DNA. Germline CDR1 DFQATT, CDR2 SNEGSKA (reference sequence). This CDR3 contains 13 residues. This chain's CDR3 is CSAPSGPNYGYTF.

The genes are TRBV5-4 and TRBJ2-3. The CDR3 is made up of 13 amino acids. Germline CDR1 SGHNT, CDR2 YYREEE (reference sequence). This chain's CDR3 is CASSLASADTQYF.

This rearrangement joins TRBV12-3 or TRBV12-4 to TRBJ1-2; TCRdb's D call, TRBD1, is unchecked because there is no DNA. This CDR3 has 15 amino acids. CDR3 loop: CASSDRTGGNYGYTF.

CDR3 region: CASSNRDSGLRGYGYTF. J is TRBJ1-2 and V is TRBV3-1. Germline V gives CDR1 LGHDT, CDR2 YNNKEL (reference sequence). This CDR3 has 17 amino acids. Drawing the rest from reference TRBV3-1 and TRBJ1-2, the complete variable domain is DTAVSQTPKYLVTQMGNDKSIKCEQNLGHDTMYWYKQDSKKFLKIMFSYNNKELIINETVPNRFSPKSPDKAHLNLHINSLELGDSAVYFCASSNRDSGLRGYGYTFGSGTRLTVV.

V usage is TRBV2 and J usage is TRBJ1-1. There are 15 residues in the CDR3. Germline V lookup: CDR1 SNHLY, CDR2 FYNNEI. Here the CDR3 reads CASIIGEVRATEAFF.